Below, 28 T cell receptor beta chains from the same sample are listed, as sequenced in a study of cytomegalovirus exposure and HLA in healthy donors. With 60 Vbeta and 13 Jbeta primers, the PCR was carried out. Only in-frame clones appear in the TCRdb table, and some are missing; sequencing was by immunoSEQ multiplex PCR. Among about 190,000 clones listed, around 67% were seen once. Sequenced sample: PBMCs. All receptors derive from a woman in her twenties or thirties in good health and CMV-seropositive.

The V call is TRBV28, the J call TRBJ2-2, with 7 bases fitting TRBD2. Germline values: CDR1 MDHEN, CDR2 SYDVKM. The trim removed 1 base at V and 6 bases at J, leaving 5 bases unmatched. There are 15 residues in the CDR3. CDR3 loop: CASSLLREMAGELFF. The CDR3 region has the DNA TGTGCCAGCAGTTTATTGCGGGAGATGGCCGGGGAGCTGTTTTTT.

The CDR3, as DNA: TGCGCCAGCGGCCTCACGACCGGCGCGGTAGGAAACACCATATATTTT. Protein: CASGLTTGAVGNTIYF. This rearrangement joins TRBV5-1 to TRBJ1-3; no clear D. V lost 7 bases to trimming and J lost 4 bases, with 21 bases between them. The CDR3 covers 16 residues. Germline assignment: CDR1 SGHRS and CDR2 YFSETQ.

This sequence joins TRBV2 and TRBJ2-7; weak D call: TRBD2 (5 bases). The germline V and J ends were trimmed by 1 base and 2 bases, with 9 bases remaining between them. This CDR3 is built from 14 residues. Germline CDR1 reads SNHLY; CDR2 reads FYNNEI. In DNA, the CDR3 is TGTGCCAGCAGTGAAGGAGCTAGCCCCTACGAGCAGTACTTC. Amino acids: CASSEGASPYEQYF.

V and J are TRBV5-6 and TRBJ2-1, with 7 bases that match TRBD2. This CDR3 is built from 15 residues. V dropped 4 bases and J dropped 0; count of bases not matched to a gene: 4. Germline V gene sequence: CDR1 SGHDT, CDR2 YYEEEE. CDR3 sequence: CASSPLADSYNEQFF. Here the CDR3 DNA reads TGTGCCAGCAGCCCCCTAGCGGACTCCTACAATGAGCAGTTCTTC.

Notes on this clone: An end of the junction does not agree with germline; a read error may underlie this. V gene TRBV7-7 combines with J gene TRBJ2-1; TRBD1 is a possible D gene (5 bases). The germline gives CDR1 SSHAT, CDR2 FNYEAQ (reference sequence). The CDR3 consists of 15 residues. The CDR3 loop reads CASSFRRQGDNEQFF. CDR3 coding DNA: TGTGCTAGCAGCTTTCGAAGGCAGGGCGACAATGAGCAGTTCTTC.

This chain links TRBV19 with TRBJ2-1; 8 bases fit TRBD2. Per the germline V gene, CDR1 is LNHDA and CDR2 is SQIVND (reference sequence). This CDR3 is 15 amino acids long. V was pared by 7 bases and J by 4 bases, with 9 bases of the junction left unmatched. The CDR3: CASTLSGGSYNEQFF. The CDR3 bases are TGTGCCAGTACCCTCAGCGGGGGATCGTACAATGAGCAGTTCTTC.

This sequence joins TRBV7-9 and TRBJ2-7, with TRBD2 as a possible D gene (6 bases). V lost 5 bases and J 3 bases, leaving 14 bases between the germline ends. CDR1 is SEHNR, CDR2 FQNEAQ, per germline (reference sequence). This CDR3 spans 14 amino acids. The CDR3 is CASSGRDVDYEQYF. CDR3 sequence (DNA): TGTGCCAGCAGCGGGCGGGACGTCGACTACGAGCAGTACTTC.

The chain carries TRBV6-1 and TRBJ1-2, with D possibly TRBD1 on 5 matching bases. Germline-derived CDR1 and CDR2 are MNHNS and SASEGT. The ends were cut back, 2 bases at V and 7 bases at J, with 11 bases in the middle. This CDR3 contains 13 residues. DNA of the CDR3: TGTGCCAGCAGTGAACAGGGCGTGACTGGCTACACCTTC. It codes for CASSEQGVTGYTF.

This sequence joins TRBV5-1 and TRBJ2-7, with D possibly matching TRBD1 (6 bases). Per germline, CDR1 SGHRS and CDR2 YFSETQ. V dropped 0 bases and J dropped 6 bases, with 16 bases sitting between them. This CDR3 is 15 amino acids long. The DNA for the CDR3 is TGCGCCAGCAGCTTGGATGGGGCAGGGGTCGCCGAGCAGTACTTC. Translating it yields CASSLDGAGVAEQYF.

The chain is built from TRBV27 and TRBJ1-6; 9 bases align to TRBD1. V shed 6 bases, J shed 7 bases, and the junction held 4 bases outside the gene matches. Looked up from germline, CDR1 is MNHEY and CDR2 is SMNVEV (reference sequence). This CDR3 has 14 residues. The CDR3 here is CASRMDRGNSPLHF. The CDR3 nucleotides read TGTGCCAGCAGAATGGACAGGGGAAATTCACCCCTCCACTTT.

V and J are TRBV5-4 and TRBJ1-4, with 8 bases fitting TRBD1. The CDR3 length is 15 residues. CDR1 and CDR2 from the germline V gene are SGHNT and YYREEE (reference sequence). Trimming removed 4 bases from V and 10 bases from J; junction bases left unmatched: 12. This chain's CDR3 is CASSGGPGGQGKLFF. CDR3 nucleotides: TGTGCCAGCAGCGGAGGCCCCGGAGGACAGGGAAAACTGTTTTTT.

This chain connects TRBV15 to TRBJ2-7, with D possibly being TRBD1 (5 bases). The CDR3 sequence is 16 residues long. Deletions cut 0 bases from V and 3 bases from J, with 15 bases between. Germline CDR1 reads LNHNV; CDR2 reads YYDKDF (reference sequence). In DNA, the CDR3 is TGTGCCACCAGCAGAGATCTAGGGGTCAGGCTCTACGAGCAGTACTTC. It encodes CATSRDLGVRLYEQYF.

This sequence joins TRBV5-4 and TRBJ1-1, with D possibly matching TRBD1 (5 bases). Trimming took off 0 bases at V and 4 bases at J, with 13 bases between the two ends. This CDR3 spans 15 amino acids. The germline CDR1 and CDR2 sequences are SGHNT and YYREEE (reference sequence). CDR3 sequence reads: CASSLEVWGGTEAFF. CDR3 coding DNA: TGTGCCAGCAGCTTGGAGGTATGGGGGGGCACTGAAGCTTTCTTT.

The chain has TRBV28 and TRBJ1-5, with 10 nucleotides matching TRBD1. The CDR3 covers 15 residues. In germline, CDR1 is MDHEN, CDR2 SYDVKM. V trimming: 6 bases; J trimming: 5 bases; junction bases outside the gene matches: 7. In DNA form, the CDR3 reads TGTGCCAGCAGAGGGGGGGACAGGGGCTATCAGCCCCAGCATTTT. Protein: CASRGGDRGYQPQHF.

This clone has just a few counts. The CDR3 nucleotides read TGCGCCAGTTCGAGCGACCAAGAGACCCAGTACTTC. Its translation is CASSSDQETQYF. The rearrangement uses TRBV10-2 and TRBJ2-5; D remains ambiguous. Trimming took off 9 bases at V and 0 bases at J, with 8 bases between the two ends. The CDR3 runs to 12 residues. The germline V gene has CDR1 WSHSY and CDR2 SAAADI.

V usage is TRBV7-6 and J usage is TRBJ2-5; maybe TRBD1 (6 bases). Trimming pared 5 bases from V and 4 bases from J, leaving 14 bases between. CDR1 is SGHVS, CDR2 FNYEAQ, per germline. This CDR3 region has 14 residues. The DNA for the CDR3 is TGTGCCAGCAGCCTAACCACAGGGAGAGAGACCCAGTACTTC. Translation gives CASSLTTGRETQYF.

The V call is TRBV6-1, the J call TRBJ2-7; D unresolved. Germline-derived CDR1 and CDR2 are MNHNS and SASEGT. Trimming shortened V by 3 bases and J by 0 bases, and 15 bases separated the two germline ends. This CDR3 has 16 residues. In DNA, the CDR3 is TGTGCCAGCAGTGATAATGGGCAGCTAAGCTCCTACGAGCAGTACTTC. Protein: CASSDNGQLSSYEQYF.

The rearrangement joins TRBV25-1 to TRBJ1-2; D may be TRBD1 (5 bases). This CDR3 is 13 amino acids long. Germline values: CDR1 MGHDK, CDR2 SYGVNS. Trimming stripped 5 bases from V and 7 bases from J, with 14 bases between. CDR3 nucleotides: TGTGCCAGCAGTCCGACTGGGACTGGTGGCTACACCTTC. It codes for CASSPTGTGGYTF.

The chain carries TRBV6-5 and TRBJ2-1, with 7 bases identical to TRBD1. The trim removed 5 bases at V and 12 bases at J, leaving 7 bases unmatched. CDR3 length: 12 amino acids. Germline V gives CDR1 MNHEY, CDR2 SVGAGI. The CDR3 loop reads CASSQVGGAQFF. The CDR3 DNA follows: TGTGCCAGCAGTCAGGTAGGGGGCGCGCAGTTCTTC.

CDR3 in amino acids: CASSPQGGLADEQYF. The CDR3, as DNA: TGTGCCAGCTCGCCTCAAGGCGGACTAGCGGACGAGCAGTACTTC. The J gene is TRBJ2-5, the V gene TRBV18, with 10 nucleotides matching TRBD2. The DNA end lines up better with TRBJ2-7; the J call may be wrong. CDR3 size: 15 residues. The V gene's germline CDR1 is KGHSH and CDR2 LQKENI.

The V gene is TRBV7-9, the J gene TRBJ2-2, with 11 bases identical to TRBD1. V shed 4 bases and J 5 bases; nucleotides not matched to a gene: 3. The length of the CDR3 is 15 residues. Looked up from germline, CDR1 is SEHNR and CDR2 is FQNEAQ (reference sequence). The CDR3 DNA reads TGTGCCAGCAGCTGGGACAGGGGGACAACCGGGGAGCTGTTTTTT. Its translation is CASSWDRGTTGELFF.

V gene TRBV20-1 combines with J gene TRBJ2-7; D is uncertain. Trimming shortened V by 1 base and J by 8 bases, and 9 bases separated the two germline ends. This CDR3 contains 11 residues. Germline CDR1 DFQATT, CDR2 SNEGSKA (reference sequence). The CDR3 loop reads CSARGDTQQYF. The CDR3 coding sequence is TGCAGTGCTAGAGGCGACACTCAGCAGTACTTC.

The chain carries TRBV6-5 and TRBJ2-5, with 12 bases identical to TRBD2. Germline CDR1 is MNHEY and CDR2 is SVGAGI. CDR3 length: 15 amino acids. V was pared by 6 bases and J by 4 bases, with 6 bases of the junction left unmatched. The CDR3 DNA reads TGTGCCAGCAGGCGACCGGGACTAGCGGGAGAGACCCAGTACTTC. Protein sequence: CASRRPGLAGETQYF.

The chain recombines TRBV19 with TRBJ2-7; tentatively, D is TRBD1 (6 bases). V lost 5 bases and J 0 bases, leaving 8 bases between the germline ends. This CDR3 comprises 13 residues. Germline V gene data show CDR1 as LNHDA and CDR2 as SQIVND (reference sequence). The CDR3 bases are TGTGCCAGTAGTGGGGACACCTCCTACGAGCAGTACTTC. This encodes CASSGDTSYEQYF.

The genes are TRBV5-4 and TRBJ2-1; TRBD2 agrees at 7 bases. Trimming removed 4 bases from V and 5 bases from J; junction bases left unmatched: 6. Germline loops: CDR1 SGHNT, CDR2 YYREEE (reference sequence). CDR3 size: 14 residues. The CDR3 coding sequence is TGTGCCAGCAGCCCCTGGACTAGTAACAATGAGCAGTTCTTC. Its translation is CASSPWTSNNEQFF.

V usage is TRBV7-2 and J usage is TRBJ2-1; TRBD1 aligns across 11 bases. Germline-derived CDR1 and CDR2 are SGHTA and FQGNSA. Losses at the gene ends were 3 bases for V and 8 bases for J; bases not matched to a gene: 3. This CDR3 has 14 residues. Here the CDR3 reads CASSFGTGGDEQFF. In DNA form, the CDR3 reads TGTGCCAGCAGCTTCGGGACAGGGGGAGATGAGCAGTTCTTC.

This clone was recorded once. The chain combines TRBV2 with TRBJ2-7, with D possibly TRBD1 on 6 matching bases. The germline V gene encodes CDR1 SNHLY and CDR2 FYNNEI. This CDR3 comprises 14 residues. Trimming cost V 6 bases and J 0 bases, with 12 bases left between them. The CDR3 is CASSNRVNSYEQYF. The CDR3 DNA is TGTGCCAGCAGCAACAGGGTTAACTCCTACGAGCAGTACTTC.

The rearrangement links TRBV27 to TRBJ2-1; perhaps TRBD2 as D (10 bases). The CDR3 contains 16 residues. The germline CDR1 and CDR2 sequences are MNHEY and SMNVEV (reference sequence). V gave up 4 bases and J gave up 8 bases, with 21 bases separating them. CDR3 nucleotides: TGTGCCAGCAGTTCACAGGGGGCCCTAGCGGGAGATGAGCAGTTCTTC. Protein product: CASSSQGALAGDEQFF.